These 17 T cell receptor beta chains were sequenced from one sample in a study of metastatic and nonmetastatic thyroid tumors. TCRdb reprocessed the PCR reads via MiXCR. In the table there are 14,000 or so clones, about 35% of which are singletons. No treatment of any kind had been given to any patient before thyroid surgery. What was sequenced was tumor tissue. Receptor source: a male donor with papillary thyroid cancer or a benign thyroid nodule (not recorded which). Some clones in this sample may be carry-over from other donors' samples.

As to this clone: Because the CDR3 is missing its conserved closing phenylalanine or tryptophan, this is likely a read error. The CDR3 sequence: CASSLGGQGKETQYS. In DNA, the CDR3 is TGTGCTAGCAGCTTAGGGGGACAGGGAAAAGAGACCCAGTACTCC. The chain recombines TRBV7-7 with TRBJ2-5; 9 bases line up with TRBD1. This CDR3 is 15 amino acids long. The germline V gene encodes CDR1 SSHAT and CDR2 FNYEAQ (reference sequence).

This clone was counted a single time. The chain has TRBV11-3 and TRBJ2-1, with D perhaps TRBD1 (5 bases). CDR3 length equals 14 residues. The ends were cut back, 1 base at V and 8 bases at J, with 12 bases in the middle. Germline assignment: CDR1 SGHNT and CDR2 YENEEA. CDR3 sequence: CASSLVPGYYEQFF. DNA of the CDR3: TGTGCCAGCAGCTTAGTCCCAGGGTACTATGAGCAGTTCTTC.

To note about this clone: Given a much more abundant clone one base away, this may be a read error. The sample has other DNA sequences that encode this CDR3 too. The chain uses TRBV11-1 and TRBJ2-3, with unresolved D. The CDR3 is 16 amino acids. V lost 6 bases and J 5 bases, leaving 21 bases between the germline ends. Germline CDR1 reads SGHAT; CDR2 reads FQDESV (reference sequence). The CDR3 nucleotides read TGTGCCAGCAGTCCTAGTATTGGGTTTTCGGGAGATACGCAGTATTTT. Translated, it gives CASSPSIGFSGDTQYF.

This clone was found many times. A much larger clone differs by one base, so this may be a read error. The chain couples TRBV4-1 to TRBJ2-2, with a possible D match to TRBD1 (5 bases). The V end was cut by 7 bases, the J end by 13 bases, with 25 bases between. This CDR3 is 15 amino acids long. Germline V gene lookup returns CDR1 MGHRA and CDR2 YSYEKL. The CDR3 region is CASTERSQDTGWLFF. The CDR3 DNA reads TGCGCCAGCACAGAGAGATCCCAGGACACCGGGTGGCTGTTTTTT.

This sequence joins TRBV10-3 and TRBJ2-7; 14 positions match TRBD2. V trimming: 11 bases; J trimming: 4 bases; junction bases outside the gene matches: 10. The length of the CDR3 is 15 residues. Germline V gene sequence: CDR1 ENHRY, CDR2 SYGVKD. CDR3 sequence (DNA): TGTGCCTCGATTTCCGGGACTAGCGGGGGTTACGAGCAGTACTTC. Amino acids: CASISGTSGGYEQYF.

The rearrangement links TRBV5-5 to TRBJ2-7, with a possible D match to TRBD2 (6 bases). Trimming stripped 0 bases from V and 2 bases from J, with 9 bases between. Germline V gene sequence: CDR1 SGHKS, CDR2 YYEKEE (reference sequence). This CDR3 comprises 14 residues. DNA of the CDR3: TGTGCCAGCAGCTTGGGGGGGGTGGCCTACGAGCAGTACTTC. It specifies CASSLGGVAYEQYF.

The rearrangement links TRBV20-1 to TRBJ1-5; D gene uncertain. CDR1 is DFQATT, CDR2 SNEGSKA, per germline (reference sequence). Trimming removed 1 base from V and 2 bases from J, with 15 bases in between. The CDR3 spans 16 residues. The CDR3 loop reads CSARVYGTSRNQPQHF. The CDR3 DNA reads TGCAGTGCTAGAGTCTACGGAACGTCACGCAATCAGCCCCAGCATTTT.

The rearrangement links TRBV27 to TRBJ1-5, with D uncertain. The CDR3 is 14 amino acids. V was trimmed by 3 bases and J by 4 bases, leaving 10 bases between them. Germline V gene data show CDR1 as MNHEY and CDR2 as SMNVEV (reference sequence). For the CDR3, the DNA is TGTGCCAGCAGTTTTATGGTGGGTAATCAGCCCCAGCATTTT. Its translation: CASSFMVGNQPQHF.

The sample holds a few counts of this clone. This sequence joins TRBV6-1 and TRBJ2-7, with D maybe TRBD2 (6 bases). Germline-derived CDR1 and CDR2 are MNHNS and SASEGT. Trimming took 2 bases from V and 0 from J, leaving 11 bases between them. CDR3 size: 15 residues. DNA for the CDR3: TGTGCCAGCAGTGAATCAATCGGGAGCTCCTACGAGCAGTACTTC. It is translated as CASSESIGSSYEQYF.

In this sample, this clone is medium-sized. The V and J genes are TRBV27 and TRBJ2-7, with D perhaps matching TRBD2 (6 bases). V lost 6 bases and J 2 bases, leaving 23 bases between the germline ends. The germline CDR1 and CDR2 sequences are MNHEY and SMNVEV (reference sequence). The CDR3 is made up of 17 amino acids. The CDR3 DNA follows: TGTGCCAGCAGAATTCTCACTTGGAGGGACGGAGCCTACGAGCAGTACTTC. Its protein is CASRILTWRDGAYEQYF.

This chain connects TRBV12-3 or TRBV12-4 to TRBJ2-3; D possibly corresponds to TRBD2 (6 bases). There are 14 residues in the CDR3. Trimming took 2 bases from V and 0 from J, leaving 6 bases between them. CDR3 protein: CASSLSGSTDTQYF. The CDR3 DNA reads TGTGCCAGCAGTTTAAGCGGGAGCACAGATACGCAGTATTTT.

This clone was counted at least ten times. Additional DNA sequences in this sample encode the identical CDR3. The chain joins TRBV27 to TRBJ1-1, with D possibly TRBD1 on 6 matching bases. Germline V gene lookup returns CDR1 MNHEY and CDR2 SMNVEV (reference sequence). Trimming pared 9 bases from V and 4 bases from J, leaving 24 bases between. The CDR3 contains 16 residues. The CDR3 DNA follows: TGTGCCAGTCCCCCGGGGGGGGTCGCAGGGGTCACTGAAGCTTTCTTT. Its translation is CASPPGGVAGVTEAFF.

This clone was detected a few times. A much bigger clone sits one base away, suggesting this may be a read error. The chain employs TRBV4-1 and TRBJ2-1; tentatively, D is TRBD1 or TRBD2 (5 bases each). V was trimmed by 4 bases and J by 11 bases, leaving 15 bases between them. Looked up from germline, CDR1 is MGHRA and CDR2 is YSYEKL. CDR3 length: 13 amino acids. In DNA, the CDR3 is TGCGCCAGCAGCCGTCAAGAGGGGTGGAAGCAGTTCTTC. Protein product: CASSRQEGWKQFF.

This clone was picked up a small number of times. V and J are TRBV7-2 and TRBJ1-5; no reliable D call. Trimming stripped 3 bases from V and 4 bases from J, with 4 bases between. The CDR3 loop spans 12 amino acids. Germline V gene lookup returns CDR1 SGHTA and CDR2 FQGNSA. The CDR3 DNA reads TGTGCCAGCAGCTTTCGGAATCAGCCCCAGCATTTT. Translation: CASSFRNQPQHF.

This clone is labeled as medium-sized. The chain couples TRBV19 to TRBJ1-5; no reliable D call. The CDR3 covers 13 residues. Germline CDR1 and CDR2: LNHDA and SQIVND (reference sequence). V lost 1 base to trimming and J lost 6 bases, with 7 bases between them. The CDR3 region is CASSIGASQPQHF. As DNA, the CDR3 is TGTGCCAGTAGTATAGGGGCGAGTCAGCCCCAGCATTTT.

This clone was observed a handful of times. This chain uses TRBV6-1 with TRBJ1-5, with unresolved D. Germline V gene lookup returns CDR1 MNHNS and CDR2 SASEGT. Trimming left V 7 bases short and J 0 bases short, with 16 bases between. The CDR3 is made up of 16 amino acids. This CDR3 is CASISRTIVSNQPQHF. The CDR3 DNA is TGTGCCAGCATATCAAGGACGATTGTTAGCAATCAGCCCCAGCATTTT.

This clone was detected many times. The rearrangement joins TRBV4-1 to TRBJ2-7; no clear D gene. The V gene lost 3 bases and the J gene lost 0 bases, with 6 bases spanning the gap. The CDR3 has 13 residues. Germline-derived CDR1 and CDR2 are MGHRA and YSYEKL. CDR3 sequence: CASSHGRSYEQYF. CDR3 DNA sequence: TGCGCCAGCAGCCACGGTCGCTCCTACGAGCAGTACTTC.